Following are 14 T cell receptor beta chains from one sample sequenced in a study of Ad26.COV2.S vaccination and SARS-CoV-2 variants. This table comes from immunoSEQ multiplex PCR, and its TCRdb copy is limited to in-frame clones, with some not included. The sample includes about 350,000 clones, 80% to 90% of them seen just once. Treatment specified: roughly 20 received Ad26.COV2.S at low or high dose, single or two shots; five or six received placebo; per-sample allocation not given. After the first vaccine or placebo injection, samples were drawn on day 63. The input for sequencing was peripheral blood, taken in a trial of Ad26.COV2.S vaccine versus placebo. Receptors originate from a person between 18 and 59 years old who received the Ad26.COV2.S COVID-19 vaccine or a placebo.

The chain employs TRBV5-1 and TRBJ2-7; no firm D call. V lost 4 bases to trimming and J lost 7 bases, with 12 bases between them. Germline values: CDR1 SGHRS, CDR2 YFSETQ. The CDR3 runs 12 residues. CDR3 sequence: CASSPDVGEQYF. The CDR3 DNA sequence: TGCGCCAGCAGCCCGGATGTCGGGGAGCAGTACTTC.

The V and J genes are TRBV7-9 and TRBJ2-1; TRBD2 might be the D (5 bases). CDR3 size: 17 residues. Looked up from germline, CDR1 is SEHNR and CDR2 is FQNEAQ (reference sequence). The V gene lost 2 bases and the J gene lost 1 base, with 15 bases spanning the gap. The CDR3 region is CASSLPRRRMSYNEQFF. CDR3 coding DNA: TGTGCCAGCAGCTTACCCCGGCGGAGGATGTCCTACAATGAGCAGTTCTTC.

CDR3 nucleotides: TGTGCCAGCAGGGAGGGGGGGGCGTACGAGCAGTACTTC. This translates into CASREGGAYEQYF. The gene calls are TRBV2 and TRBJ2-7; tentative D call: TRBD2 (7 bases). V lost 6 bases, J lost 4 bases, and 13 bases lay in between. The CDR3 consists of 13 residues. CDR1 is SNHLY, CDR2 FYNNEI, per germline.

The chain employs TRBV25-1 and TRBJ1-4, with 9 bases that match TRBD1. The CDR3 runs to 16 residues. Germline CDR1 and CDR2: MGHDK and SYGVNS. Trimming at V came to 1 base and at J to 6 bases, leaving 6 bases not matched to a gene. The CDR3 reads CASSELDRGLDEKLFF. The CDR3 DNA reads TGTGCCAGCAGTGAATTGGACAGGGGATTGGATGAAAAACTGTTTTTT.

This clone was observed a few times. The CDR3 protein is CASSSGGGYYNEQFF. CDR3 sequence (DNA): TGCGCCAGCAGCTCGGGGGGCGGATACTACAATGAGCAGTTCTTC. The rearrangement joins TRBV5-1 to TRBJ2-1; maybe TRBD2 (7 bases). V was trimmed by 3 bases and J by 3 bases, leaving 13 bases between them. The CDR3 extends over 15 amino acids. From germline, CDR1 is SGHRS and CDR2 YFSETQ.

This clone was recorded at least ten times. V and J are TRBV7-9 and TRBJ1-5; no clear D gene. Germline CDR1 SEHNR, CDR2 FQNEAQ (reference sequence). The CDR3 loop spans 12 amino acids. Deletions cut 5 bases from V and 1 base from J, with 3 bases between. The CDR3 region is CASSPSNQPQHF. The CDR3 DNA sequence: TGTGCCAGCAGCCCAAGCAATCAGCCCCAGCATTTT.

Of note for this clone: The same CDR3 is also encoded by other DNA sequences in this sample. This chain links TRBV3-1 (or the pseudogene TRBV3-2) with TRBJ2-3; a weak D match, TRBD1 (6 bases). V lost 4 bases and J lost 0, with 11 bases in between. Per the germline V gene, CDR1 is LGHDT and CDR2 is YNNKEL (reference sequence). This CDR3 is 15 amino acids long. As DNA, the CDR3 is TGTGCCAGCAGCCCAACCGGGACAAGCACAGATACGCAGTATTTT. This codes for CASSPTGTSTDTQYF.

The CDR3 sequence is CASTLTSIEETQYF. CDR3 bases: TGTGCCAGCACCCTGACTAGCATTGAAGAGACCCAGTACTTC. V usage is TRBV7-2 and J usage is TRBJ2-5; TRBD2 matches at 7 bases. The CDR3 extends over 14 amino acids. V lost 7 bases, J lost 3 bases, and 8 bases stayed unmatched. Germline V CDR1 and CDR2: SGHTA, FQGNSA.

V is TRBV5-6 and J is TRBJ1-2, with no clear D. Trimming left V 1 base short and J 1 base short, with 8 bases between. This CDR3 comprises 14 residues. Germline V lookup: CDR1 SGHDT, CDR2 YYEEEE. CDR3 coding DNA: TGTGCCAGCAGCTTGTCAGGTTATAACTATGGCTACACCTTC. Translation gives CASSLSGYNYGYTF. Supplemented by reference TRBV5-6 and TRBJ1-2, the full variable domain reads DAGVTQSPTHLIKTRGQQVTLRCSPKSGHDTVSWYQQALGQGPQFIFQYYEEEERQRGNFPDRFSGHQFPNYSSELNVNALLLGDSALYLCASSLSGYNYGYTFGSGTRLTVV.

The rearrangement joins TRBV14 to TRBJ1-1, with 8 bases aligning to TRBD1. Unmatched junction bases numbered 6, after V lost 4 bases and J lost 5 bases. Germline V gene sequence: CDR1 SGHDN, CDR2 FVKESK. The length of the CDR3 is 14 residues. DNA for the CDR3: TGTGCCAGCAGCCGACAGGGGAGGGGAACTGAAGCTTTCTTT. Protein sequence: CASSRQGRGTEAFF.

The chain links TRBV7-9 to TRBJ2-5, with TRBD2 identical over 10 bases. The J segment lost 2 bases and the V segment lost 5 bases, leaving 5 bases of the junction unmatched. CDR1 is SEHNR, CDR2 FQNEAQ, per germline (reference sequence). The CDR3 has 15 residues. The CDR3 region has the DNA TGTGCCAGCAGCCCAACTAGCGGGGCTCAAGAGACCCAGTACTTC. Its protein product is CASSPTSGAQETQYF.

The chain joins TRBV11-2 to TRBJ1-6, with D tentatively TRBD1 (5 bases). CDR1 and CDR2 from the germline V gene are SGHAT and FQNNGV. The germline V and J ends were trimmed by 4 bases and 9 bases, with 16 bases remaining between them. The length of the CDR3 is 15 residues. CDR3: CASSSAGGLASPLHF. CDR3 bases: TGTGCCAGCAGCTCCGCTGGGGGGTTAGCTTCACCCCTCCACTTT.

V and J are TRBV15 and TRBJ2-7, with D unresolved. The germline V and J ends were trimmed by 0 bases and 4 bases, with 4 bases remaining between them. Looked up from germline, CDR1 is LNHNV and CDR2 is YYDKDF (reference sequence). This CDR3 spans 12 amino acids. In DNA form, the CDR3 reads TGTGCCACCAGCAGAGACCAGTACGAGCAGTACTTC. Translation: CATSRDQYEQYF.

This clone has just one count. This CDR3 is also generated by other DNA sequences in the sample. The chain joins TRBV19 to TRBJ1-4; TRBD1 aligns across 11 bases. CDR1 is LNHDA, CDR2 SQIVND, per germline (reference sequence). The CDR3 is 13 residues long. V lost 8 bases and J lost 7; bases outside the gene matches: 3. The DNA of the CDR3 is TGTGCCAGTTCCGGGACAGGGGGTGAAAAACTGTTTTTT. It is translated as CASSGTGGEKLFF.